This TCR beta chain was recorded in a study of CD8 T cells in ankylosing spondylitis. Study-level results: Reports say disease-linked clones showed up significantly more in matched ankylosing spondylitis synovial fluid. Made up of fewer than 10 highly homologous variants, a TCR beta motif appeared characteristic of ankylosing spondylitis blood.

As the method for making TCR beta libraries, quantitative 5'-RACE with molecular barcodes was used. TCRdb reprocessed the 5' RACE reads via MiXCR and lists one record per CDR3 protein. The sample contains 400,000 to 450,000 distinct CDR3 sequences, roughly 18% of which appear only once. This CDR3 region has 14 residues. Germline CDR1 SGHKS, CDR2 YYEKEE (reference sequence). To note about this clonotype: The antigen is undetermined. The junction shows a germline mismatch at one end, possibly a read error.

The sample was blood, either unsorted or a sorted T cell fraction (not recorded which). This TCR derives from a male donor with ankylosing spondylitis. The genes are TRBV5-5 and TRBJ2-1, with D possibly matching TRBD2 (5 bases). The CDR3 DNA follows: TGTGCCAGCAGCTCCCAGGCGGGCCTCAATGAGCTGTTCTTC. Amino acid sequence: CASSSQAGLNELFF.